This is a list of T cell receptor beta chains from one sample in a study of blood T cell repertoires in COVID-19. The protocol was immunoSEQ multiplex PCR, while the TCRdb copy is restricted to in-frame clones and leaves out a portion. This table has 200,000 to 300,000 clones, around 92% appearing once. The sample comprised PBMCs or T cells enriched from blood (not recorded which). Receptors originate from a woman aged 25-40 years with acute COVID-19. The CDR3 runs from the conserved cysteine through the conserved F or W. A D gene is named only where the DNA matches it firmly. The size field is filled for only some rows; it gives once, few, many or a size class.

V	D	length	J	size	DNA	CDR3
TRBV5-1	TRBD2	14	TRBJ2-3	NA	TGCGCCAGCAGCCGGAGCGGGGGCACAGATACGCAGTATTTT	CASSRSGGTDTQYF
TRBV19	NA	12	TRBJ1-1	NA	TGTGCCACTAGAACAGGGTACACTGAAGCTTTCTTT	CATRTGYTEAFF
TRBV4-1	TRBD1	17	TRBJ1-3	once	TGCGCCAGCAGCCACAGGGACCCTGACAGGGCTGGAAACACCATATATTTT	CASSHRDPDRAGNTIYF
TRBV24-1	TRBD2	17	TRBJ2-3	NA	TGTGCCACCAGTGATGGGACTAGCGGGGGGGCTTCAGATACGCAGTATTTT	CATSDGTSGGASDTQYF
TRBV11-3	TRBD2	13	TRBJ2-1	NA	TGTGCCAGCGGGGGGACTACCTACAATGAGCAGTTCTTC	CASGGTTYNEQFF
TRBV10-1	TRBD2	14	TRBJ2-3	NA	TGCGCCAGCAGTCCCGGGACTAGCGGAAATACGCAGTATTTT	CASSPGTSGNTQYF
TRBV5-1	TRBD2	15	TRBJ2-2	NA	TGCGCCAGCAGCCAATTAGCGGGGTACACCGGGGAGCTGTTTTTT	CASSQLAGYTGELFF
TRBV9	TRBD1	13	TRBJ1-2	NA	TGTGCCAGCAGCCTGACAGGGGGCTATGGCTACACCTTC	CASSLTGGYGYTF
TRBV28	NA	17	TRBJ2-2	NA	TGTGCCAGCAGCCCTACGGGAGCTGATGCGAACACCGGGGAGCTGTTTTTT	CASSPTGADANTGELFF
TRBV18	TRBD1	14	TRBJ1-3	NA	TGTGCCAGCTCACTGGACAGGGCTGGAAACACCATATATTTT	CASSLDRAGNTIYF
TRBV5-1	NA	15	TRBJ1-5	NA	TGCGCCAGCAGCTTGTTGGGGCTGAGAAATCAGCCCCAGCATTTT	CASSLLGLRNQPQHF
TRBV7-3	NA	13	TRBJ1-5	once	TGTGCCAGCAGCCTGGACCGGGATCATCCCCAGCATTTT	CASSLDRDHPQHF
TRBV27	NA	15	TRBJ1-1	NA	TGTGCCAGCAGAACAACTAATGCAGGGCGGACTGAAGCTTTCTTT	CASRTTNAGRTEAFF
TRBV19	TRBD1	14	TRBJ1-4	NA	TGTGCCAGTAGTACAGACAGGGAGGGCGAAAAACTGTTTTTT	CASSTDREGEKLFF
TRBV19	TRBD1	14	TRBJ1-2	NA	TGTGCCAGTAGTATGGGACAGGGGGCGCGGGGCTACACCTTC	CASSMGQGARGYTF
TRBV5-6	TRBD1	13	TRBJ1-2	NA	TGTGCCAGCAGCTGGGGACAGGGAAGTGGCTACACCTTC	CASSWGQGSGYTF
TRBV9	TRBD1	13	TRBJ1-6	NA	TGTGCCAGCAGCGTACAGGGGGATTCACCCCTCCACTTT	CASSVQGDSPLHF
TRBV5-4	TRBD1	16	TRBJ1-6	once	TGTGCCAGCAGCGTGACAGGGCTTCCCAATAATTCACCCCTCCACTTT	CASSVTGLPNNSPLHF
TRBV6-5	NA	13	TRBJ2-7	NA	TGTGCCAGCGTTACGGACATCTCCTACGAGCAGTACTTC	CASVTDISYEQYF
TRBV7-9	NA	14	TRBJ2-2	NA	TGTGCCAGCAGCCCCAGGGGCGAAGGCGGGGAGCTGTTTTTT	CASSPRGEGGELFF
TRBV6-5	TRBD1	14	TRBJ1-2	NA	TGTGCCAGCAGTTACGGGGACAGGGGGGCTGGCTACACCTTC	CASSYGDRGAGYTF
TRBV7-9	NA	15	TRBJ1-5	NA	TGTGCCAGCAGCTTAGAGATGGGAGCACATCAGCCCCAGCATTTT	CASSLEMGAHQPQHF
TRBV7-2	NA	14	TRBJ2-1	once	TGTGCCAGCAGCTCCACTGCAGGGATAGATGAGCAGTTCTTC	CASSSTAGIDEQFF
TRBV28	NA	17	TRBJ2-4	NA	TGTGCCAGCAGCTCTCGGGAGCCCGAGGAGCCCAAAAACATTCAGTACTTC	CASSSREPEEPKNIQYF
TRBV18	NA	14	TRBJ1-5	NA	TGTGCCAGCTCACCGGACAGTAGCAATCAGCCCCAGCATTTT	CASSPDSSNQPQHF